Shown below are 13 T cell receptor beta chains from a single sample sequenced in a study of shared T cell receptors in the human thymus. TCRdb's table, derived via immunoSEQ multiplex PCR, lists solely in-frame clones and lacks some. The table lists approximately 760,000 clones, 80% to 90% of them singletons. This same sample was also taken into another study, of human thymus T cells.

What was sequenced was thymocytes. The receptors were sampled from a girl under three years old with a congenital heart defect.

The chain is built from TRBV6-1 and TRBJ1-2; D gene unclear. The ends were cut back, 2 bases at V and 3 bases at J, with 4 bases in the middle. This CDR3 contains 12 residues. Germline V CDR1 and CDR2: MNHNS, SASEGT. CDR3 sequence: CASSEQDYGYTF. In DNA form, the CDR3 reads TGTGCCAGCAGTGAACAGGACTATGGCTACACCTTC.

The chain employs TRBV7-9 and TRBJ1-2, with D tentatively TRBD1 (5 bases). Germline CDR1 SEHNR, CDR2 FQNEAQ (reference sequence). The CDR3 contains 14 residues. V shed 6 bases and J shed 6 bases, with 17 bases lying between them. The CDR3 is CASRDSSGDHGYTF. The DNA for the CDR3 is TGTGCCAGCAGAGACTCGTCGGGGGACCATGGCTACACCTTC.

This clone has just one count. The chain uses TRBV6-1 and TRBJ1-4; TRBD1 aligns across 11 bases. Germline CDR1 reads MNHNS; CDR2 reads SASEGT. The CDR3 extends over 15 amino acids. The J segment lost 7 bases and the V segment lost 8 bases, leaving 9 bases of the junction unmatched. The CDR3 nucleotides are TGTGCCAGCGAACCAAGTGGGACAGGGGGTGAAAAACTGTTTTTT. Its protein is CASEPSGTGGEKLFF.

The genes are TRBV27 and TRBJ1-6; TRBD1 aligns across 10 bases. Per the germline V gene, CDR1 is MNHEY and CDR2 is SMNVEV (reference sequence). The V and J ends lost 6 bases and 4 bases, in that order; junction bases with no gene match: 3. CDR3 length: 15 amino acids. CDR3 bases: TGTGCCAGCAGACGGGACAGGGGATATAATTCACCCCTCCACTTT. Amino acid sequence: CASRRDRGYNSPLHF.

The chain links TRBV30 to TRBJ1-6; weak D call: TRBD1 (5 bases). Germline V gene sequence: CDR1 GTSNPN, CDR2 SVGIG (reference sequence). V was pared by 4 bases and J by 6 bases, with 10 bases between. This CDR3 has 13 residues. CDR3 amino acids: CAWKRGLNSPLHF. The CDR3 DNA sequence: TGTGCCTGGAAGCGGGGACTTAATTCACCCCTCCACTTT.

The V and J genes are TRBV10-2 and TRBJ1-4, with a weak D call TRBD1 (5 bases). V gave up 11 bases and J gave up 5 bases, with 18 bases separating them. This CDR3 region has 14 residues. The V gene's germline CDR1 is WSHSY and CDR2 SAAADI. CDR3 amino acids: CASSWGRSNEKLFF. CDR3 coding DNA: TGCGCCTCCTCGTGGGGCAGGTCAAATGAAAAACTGTTTTTT.

V is TRBV2 and J is TRBJ1-2; TRBD1 matches 8 bases. The trim removed 6 bases at V and 0 bases at J, leaving 3 bases unmatched. Germline V CDR1 and CDR2: SNHLY, FYNNEI. The CDR3 runs 14 residues. CDR3 region: CASRGQEANYGYTF. The CDR3 DNA is TGTGCCAGCAGGGGACAGGAGGCTAACTATGGCTACACCTTC.

V gene TRBV27 combines with J gene TRBJ1-4; 7 nucleotides align to TRBD1. J gave up 4 bases and V 7 bases, and 9 bases lay outside the gene matches. CDR3 length: 15 residues. Germline CDR1 and CDR2: MNHEY and SMNVEV (reference sequence). The chain's CDR3 is CASKAYGQVNEKLFF. The CDR3 DNA reads as TGTGCCAGCAAGGCGTACGGACAGGTTAATGAAAAACTGTTTTTT.

This chain connects TRBV4-1 to TRBJ2-1; D may be TRBD2 (7 bases). CDR3 length: 17 amino acids. Trimming removed 1 base at V and 3 bases at J, with 16 bases between. Germline V lookup: CDR1 MGHRA, CDR2 YSYEKL. DNA for the CDR3: TGCGCCAGCAGCCAAGTGGCGGGGGCACTTTACTACAATGAGCAGTTCTTC. Its translation is CASSQVAGALYYNEQFF.

This clone was seen a handful of times. The rearrangement links TRBV27 to TRBJ1-5; possibly TRBD1 for D (6 bases). This CDR3 has 18 residues. CDR1 is MNHEY, CDR2 SMNVEV, per germline (reference sequence). V shed 8 bases and J shed 0 bases, with 23 bases lying between them. The CDR3 loop reads CASRKEQGPPYSNQPQHF. The CDR3 region has the DNA TGTGCCAGCCGAAAGGAACAGGGACCCCCGTATAGCAATCAGCCCCAGCATTTT.

The rearrangement links TRBV14 to TRBJ2-7, with D possibly being TRBD1 (5 bases). The CDR3 has 12 amino acids. Germline CDR1 reads SGHDN; CDR2 reads FVKESK. The ends were cut back, 5 bases at V and 5 bases at J, with 10 bases in the middle. In nucleotides, the CDR3 is TGTGCCAGCAGCTCAGGGCCCCACGAGCAGTACTTC. It encodes CASSSGPHEQYF.

The J gene is TRBJ1-4, the V gene TRBV30; 9 positions match TRBD1. With 1 base clipped from V and 7 bases from J, the junction kept 7 bases outside the gene matches. Germline loops: CDR1 GTSNPN, CDR2 SVGIG (reference sequence). The CDR3 runs to 15 residues. CDR3 in DNA: TGTGCCTGGAGTGAGTCGGGACAGGGAGGTGAAAAACTGTTTTTT. This gives the protein CAWSESGQGGEKLFF.

The chain joins TRBV10-1 to TRBJ1-1; the D gene is possibly TRBD1 (6 bases). Germline CDR1 reads WNHNN; CDR2 reads SYGVQD (reference sequence). The V and J ends lost 1 base and 0 bases respectively, with 12 bases between them. The CDR3 length is 16 residues. In DNA form, the CDR3 reads TGCGCCAGCAGTGAGTTCGCACAGGGTATGAACACTGAAGCTTTCTTT. Translation: CASSEFAQGMNTEAFF.